Presented here are 12 T cell receptor beta chains from one specimen sequenced in a study of graft-versus-host responses after intestinal transplantation. Some clones are missing from TCRdb's copy, which holds only in-frame ones; the method was immunoSEQ multiplex PCR. The repertoire consists of more than 12,000 clones, with just under 30% occurring once and the leading ten covering around 4%. The material was alloreactive CD4+ T cells from a mixed lymphocyte reaction culture, obtained before intestinal transplant. Specified subset: CFSE-low proliferating T cells sorted from roughly six-day pre-transplant mixed lymphocyte reaction (GvH or HvG direction). The receptors were sampled from a human patient who received an intestinal transplant.

Only a few counts were recorded for this clone. V is TRBV7-2 and J is TRBJ2-1, with 9 bases lining up with TRBD2. The germline V gene encodes CDR1 SGHTA and CDR2 FQGNSA. Trimming at V came to 5 bases and at J to 5 bases, leaving 7 bases not matched to a gene. This CDR3 comprises 15 residues. The chain's CDR3 is CASSRLAAGHNEQFF. The CDR3 bases are TGTGCCAGCAGCCGACTAGCGGCGGGCCACAATGAGCAGTTCTTC.

The chain links TRBV6-4 to TRBJ1-5, with a weak D call TRBD1 (5 bases). The CDR3 has 13 amino acids. V was trimmed by 5 bases and J by 7 bases, leaving 12 bases between them. Per the germline V gene, CDR1 is MRHNA and CDR2 is SNTAGT. CDR3 in DNA: TGTGCCAGCAGTCGGGGGGGAGGACAGCCCCAGCATTTT. Amino acid sequence: CASSRGGGQPQHF.

V usage is TRBV11-3 and J usage is TRBJ2-2; 7 bases agree with TRBD2. CDR1 is SGHNT, CDR2 YENEEA, per germline. V was clipped by 5 bases and J by 6 bases; unmatched bases: 12. CDR3 length: 16 residues. The CDR3 region has the DNA TGTGCCAGCAGCCAAACCGGGACTAAGCAGGCCGGGGAGCTGTTTTTT. Translating it yields CASSQTGTKQAGELFF.

The V gene is TRBV11-3, the J gene TRBJ2-3; perhaps D is TRBD1 or TRBD2 (6 bases each). V was shortened by 6 bases and J by 1 base, with 14 bases between the two germline ends. The CDR3 extends over 15 amino acids. The germline V gene encodes CDR1 SGHNT and CDR2 YENEEA. This chain's CDR3 is CASSQGGKGTDTQYF. In nucleotides, the CDR3 is TGTGCCAGCAGTCAAGGGGGGAAAGGCACAGATACGCAGTATTTT.

The chain combines TRBV7-9 with TRBJ1-5; D is undetermined. Germline CDR1 SEHNR, CDR2 FQNEAQ (reference sequence). V was clipped by 3 bases and J by 0 bases, with 12 bases between them. The CDR3 has 16 residues. The DNA of the CDR3 is TGTGCCAGCAGCTTGGCAGGCCCCCTTAGCAATCAGCCCCAGCATTTT. Translation: CASSLAGPLSNQPQHF.

As concerns this clone: At the DNA level, this CDR3 is encoded by other sequences in the same sample as well. This chain uses TRBV28 with TRBJ2-1; 7 bases align to TRBD1. The CDR3 is 15 residues long. V was pared by 1 base and J by 7 bases, with 7 bases of the junction left unmatched. Germline CDR1 is MDHEN and CDR2 is SYDVKM. The CDR3 DNA follows: TGTGCCAGCAGTTTATTAGGGCAGGGGGTAAATGAGCAGTTCTTC. This translates into CASSLLGQGVNEQFF.

The J gene is TRBJ2-7, the V gene TRBV6-4, with D unclear. The germline V gene has CDR1 MRHNA and CDR2 SNTAGT. The CDR3 is made up of 11 amino acids. V gave up 2 bases and J gave up 9 bases, with 8 bases separating them. The CDR3 nucleotides read TGTGCCAGCAGTGACGGTGCCGTGCAGTACTTC. Its translation: CASSDGAVQYF.

The table lists this clone with a few counts. The chain carries TRBV30 and TRBJ2-7; TRBD2 agrees at 9 bases. The length of the CDR3 is 14 residues. Germline loops: CDR1 GTSNPN, CDR2 SVGIG (reference sequence). The junction had 6 bases not matched to a gene; V was cut back by 0 bases and J by 6 bases. CDR3: CAWSVLSGSGEQYF. CDR3 nucleotides: TGTGCCTGGAGTGTACTTAGCGGGAGTGGCGAGCAGTACTTC.

The chain is built from TRBV6-6 and TRBJ2-2, with D perhaps given as TRBD1 or TRBD2 (5 bases each). CDR1 and CDR2 from the germline V gene are MNHNY and SVGAGI (reference sequence). V dropped 5 bases and J dropped 8 bases, with 18 bases sitting between them. The CDR3 contains 15 residues. CDR3 residues: CASSPGTRAFGELFF. CDR3 DNA sequence: TGTGCCAGCAGTCCCGGGACCCGTGCTTTTGGGGAGCTGTTTTTT.

A few counts support this clone. The chain carries TRBV7-2 and TRBJ2-3; D remains ambiguous. V was cut by 4 bases and J by 13 bases, with 15 bases left in between. Germline assignment: CDR1 SGHTA and CDR2 FQGNSA. The CDR3 extends over 12 amino acids. The DNA of the CDR3 is TGTGCCAGCAGCTCTGGCGCTCCCCGCAAGTATTTT. The encoded protein is CASSSGAPRKYF.

The chain joins TRBV9 to TRBJ2-5, with TRBD2 matching 10 bases. From germline, CDR1 is SGDLS and CDR2 YYNGEE. The CDR3 length is 16 residues. With V trimmed by 0 bases and J by 5 bases, 7 bases remained unmatched. CDR3 sequence: CASSVGLAGDVETQYF. As DNA, the CDR3 is TGTGCCAGCAGCGTAGGCCTAGCGGGAGATGTTGAGACCCAGTACTTC.

The CDR3 region has the DNA TGCGCCAGCAGCTTGGGCGGGAGTGGAGAGACCCAGTACTTC. It codes for CASSLGGSGETQYF. The chain has TRBV5-1 and TRBJ2-5, with 7 bases identical to TRBD2. This CDR3 is built from 14 residues. Germline lookup yields CDR1 SGHRS and CDR2 YFSETQ. V lost 0 bases and J lost 4; bases outside the gene matches: 3.